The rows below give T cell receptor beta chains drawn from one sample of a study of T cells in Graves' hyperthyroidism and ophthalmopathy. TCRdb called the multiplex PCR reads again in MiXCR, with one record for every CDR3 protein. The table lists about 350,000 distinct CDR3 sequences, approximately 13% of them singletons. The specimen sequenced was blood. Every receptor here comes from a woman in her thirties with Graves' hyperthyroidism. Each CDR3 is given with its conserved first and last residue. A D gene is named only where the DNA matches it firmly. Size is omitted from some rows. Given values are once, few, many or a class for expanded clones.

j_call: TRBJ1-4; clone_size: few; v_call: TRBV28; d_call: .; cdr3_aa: CASSLISGEKLFF; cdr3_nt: TGTGCCAGCAGTCTTATTTCGGGTGAAAAACTGTTTTTT
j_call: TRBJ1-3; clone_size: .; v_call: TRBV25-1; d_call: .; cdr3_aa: CASSGPVAGNTIYF; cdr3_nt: TGTGCCAGCAGTGGGCCAGTCGCTGGAAACACCATATATTTT
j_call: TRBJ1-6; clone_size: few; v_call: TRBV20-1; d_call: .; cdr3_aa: CSASRLQGGNSPLHF; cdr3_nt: TGCAGTGCTAGTCGTCTTCAGGGAGGCAATTCACCCCTCCACTTT
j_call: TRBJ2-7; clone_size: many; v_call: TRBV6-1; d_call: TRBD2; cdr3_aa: CASSELAGELYEQYF; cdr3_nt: TGTGCCAGCAGTGAATTGGCGGGAGAACTCTACGAGCAGTACTTC
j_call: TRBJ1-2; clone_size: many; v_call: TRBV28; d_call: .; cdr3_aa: CASRRGTYGYTF; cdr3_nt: TGTGCCAGCAGACGCGGGACTTATGGCTACACCTTC
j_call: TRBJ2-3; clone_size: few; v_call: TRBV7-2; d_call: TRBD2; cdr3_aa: CASSFWTSGSSDTQYF; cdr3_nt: TGTGCCAGCAGCTTCTGGACTAGCGGGAGTTCAGATACGCAGTATTTT
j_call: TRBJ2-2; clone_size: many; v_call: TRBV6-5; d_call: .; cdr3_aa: CASSALRQAAPGELFF; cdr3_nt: TGTGCCAGCAGTGCCCTCCGGCAGGCGGCCCCCGGGGAGCTGTTTTTT
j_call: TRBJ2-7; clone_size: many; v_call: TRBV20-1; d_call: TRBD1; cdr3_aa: CSARGQVGEQYF; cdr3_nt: TGCAGTGCTCGAGGACAGGTGGGCGAGCAGTACTTC
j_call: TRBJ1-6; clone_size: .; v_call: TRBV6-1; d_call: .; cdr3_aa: CASTFEGRNSPLHF; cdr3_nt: TGTGCCAGCACCTTCGAGGGGCGCAATTCACCCCTCCACTTT
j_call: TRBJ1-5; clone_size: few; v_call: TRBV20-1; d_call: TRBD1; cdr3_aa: CSAGPDRGNQPQHF; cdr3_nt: TGCAGTGCTGGACCGGACAGGGGAAATCAGCCCCAGCATTTT
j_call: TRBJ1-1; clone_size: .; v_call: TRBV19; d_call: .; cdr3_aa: CASSHYWTSKGEAFF; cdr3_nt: TGTGCCAGTAGCCACTATTGGACTTCCAAGGGTGAAGCTTTCTTT
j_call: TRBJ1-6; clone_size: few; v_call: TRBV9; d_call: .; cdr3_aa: CASSVDISYNSPLHF; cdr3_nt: TGTGCCAGCAGCGTAGACATCTCCTATAATTCACCCCTCCACTTT
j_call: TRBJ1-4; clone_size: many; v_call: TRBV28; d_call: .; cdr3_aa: CASKEEKLFF; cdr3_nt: TGTGCCAGCAAAGAGGAAAAACTGTTTTTT
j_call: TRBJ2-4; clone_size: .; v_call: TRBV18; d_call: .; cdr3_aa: CASSPGGRNIQYF; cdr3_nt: TGTGCCAGCTCACCAGGCGGAAGGAACATTCAGTACTTC
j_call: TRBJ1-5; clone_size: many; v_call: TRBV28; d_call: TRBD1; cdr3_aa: CASSFMGQGYQPQHF; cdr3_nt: TGTGCCAGCAGTTTCATGGGACAGGGGTATCAGCCCCAGCATTTT
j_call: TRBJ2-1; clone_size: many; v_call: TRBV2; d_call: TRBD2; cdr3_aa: CASSPLLAGGPNEQFF; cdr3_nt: TGTGCCAGCAGTCCCCTACTAGCGGGAGGGCCCAATGAGCAGTTCTTC
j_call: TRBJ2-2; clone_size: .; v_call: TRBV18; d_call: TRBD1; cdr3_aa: CASSPRGQGSNTGELFF; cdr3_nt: TGTGCCAGCTCACCACGTGGACAGGGTTCCAACACCGGGGAGCTGTTTTTT
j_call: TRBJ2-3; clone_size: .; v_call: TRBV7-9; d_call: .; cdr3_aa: CASSPDRMRVTDTQYF; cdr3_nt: TGTGCCAGCAGCCCCGACAGGATGCGTGTCACAGATACGCAGTATTTT
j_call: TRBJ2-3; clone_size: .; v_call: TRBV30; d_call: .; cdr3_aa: CAQAVGYSYTDTQYF; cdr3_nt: TGTGCCCAAGCGGTTGGGTACAGCTATACAGATACGCAGTATTTT
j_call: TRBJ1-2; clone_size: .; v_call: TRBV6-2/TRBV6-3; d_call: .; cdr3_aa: CASSYDRSRVPYGYTF; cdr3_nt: TGTGCCAGCAGTTACGACCGGTCGAGAGTCCCCTATGGCTACACCTTC
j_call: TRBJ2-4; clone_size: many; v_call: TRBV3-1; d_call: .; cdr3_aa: CASSQGIAKNIQYF; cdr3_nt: TGTGCCAGCAGCCAGGGGATAGCCAAAAACATTCAGTACTTC
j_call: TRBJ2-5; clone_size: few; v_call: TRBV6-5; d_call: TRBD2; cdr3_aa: CASSYGEGETQYF; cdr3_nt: TGTGCCAGCAGTTACGGGGAGGGGGAGACCCAGTACTTC
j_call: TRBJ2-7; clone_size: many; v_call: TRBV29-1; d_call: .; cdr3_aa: CSVETGGKGADEQYF; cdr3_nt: TGCAGCGTTGAGACGGGCGGGAAGGGGGCTGACGAGCAGTACTTC
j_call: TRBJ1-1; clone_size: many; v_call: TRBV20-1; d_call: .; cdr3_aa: CSARDNGMNTEAFF; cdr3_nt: TGCAGTGCTAGAGATAACGGTATGAACACTGAAGCTTTCTTT